This record covers a single T cell receptor delta chain. Its antigen has not been determined. It differs at one base from a far larger clone, so likely a read error. Library method: RT-PCR. The instrument given in TCRdb is Illumina MiSeq. Clone calls in TCRdb were regenerated from the public reads with CATT, after which identical DNA sequences shared one row. Within this sample are over 1,500 delta-chain clones, with around 4% of them counted one time only. The ten most abundant clones make up 9.5% to 15% of the sample. From the cysteine up to the phenylalanine, the CDR3 has a length of 19 residues. The sequence is cut down to CDR3 DNA, 57 bases in frame from base 1. As encoded in the germline V gene, CDR1 is GEAIGNYY while CDR2 is EKD. These data originate in a study of gamma-delta T cells after stem cell transplantation (TCRdb year 2016).

The chain was built from TRDV2 and TRDJ3; 12 central nucleotides agree with TRDD3. Sequenced material: gamma-delta T cells. This TCR was recovered from a human donor. It is not recorded whose cells these are; they may come from a transplant donor. The CDR3 region has the sequence CACDTAGGYASWGTRQMFF. The sequence in DNA is TGTGCCTGTGACACCGCTGGGGGATACGCGTCCTGGGGCACCCGACAGATGTTTTTC.